This T cell receptor (beta chain) was captured by sequencing in a study of blood T cell repertoires in COVID-19. Study as a whole: In each case, the material was cDNA or gDNA derived from T cells, B-cell-depleted T cells, or PBMCs.

CDR1 LGHNA and CDR2 YNFKEQ come from the germline V gene. The CDR3 is 14 residues long. Germline trimming cut 4 bases from V and 5 bases from J; bases unmatched to any gene: 6. Libraries were prepared by immunoSEQ multiplex PCR; TCRdb keeps only in-frame clonotypes and omits some of them. The table shows roughly 74,000 clones, with roughly 90% occurring only once. The chain uses TRBV4-2 and TRBJ2-5; 8 bases line up with TRBD1. The receptor comes from a man in his 70s with active or convalescent COVID-19. Material: peripheral blood. CDR3 nucleotide sequence: TGTGCCAGCAGCCCGACAGGGGCGGGGGAGACCCAGTACTTC. Translated: CASSPTGAGETQYF.